This T cell receptor (beta chain) was recovered during a study of blood T cell repertoires in COVID-19. Across the whole study: Italy, Spain and the United States were the sources of the convalescent and acute COVID-19 samples.

Method: immunoSEQ multiplex PCR; TCRdb's copy keeps in-frame clones and lacks some. The table has fewer than 200,000 clones, 84% seen once. V was cut by 1 base and J by 0 bases, with 7 bases left in between. The germline V gene has CDR1 SGHVS and CDR2 FNYEAQ. The CDR3 contains 15 residues. Sequenced material: peripheral blood. The genes are TRBV7-6 and TRBJ1-5; D gene ambiguous. The sequence was obtained from a man in his forties or fifties who had recovered from COVID-19. The CDR3 DNA follows: TGTGCCAGCAGCTTAGGTGCGGTTAGCAATCAGCCCCAGCATTTT. This encodes CASSLGAVSNQPQHF.